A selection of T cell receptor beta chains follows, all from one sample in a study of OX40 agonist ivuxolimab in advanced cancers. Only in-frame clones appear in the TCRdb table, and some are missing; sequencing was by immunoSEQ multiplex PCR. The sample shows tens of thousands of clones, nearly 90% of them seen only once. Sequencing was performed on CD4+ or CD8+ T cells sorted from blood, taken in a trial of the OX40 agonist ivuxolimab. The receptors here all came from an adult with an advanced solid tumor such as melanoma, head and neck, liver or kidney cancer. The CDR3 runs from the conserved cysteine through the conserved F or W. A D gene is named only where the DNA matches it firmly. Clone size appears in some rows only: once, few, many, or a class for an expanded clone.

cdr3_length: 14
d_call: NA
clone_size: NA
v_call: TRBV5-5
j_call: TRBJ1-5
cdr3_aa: CASSLAYSNQPQHF
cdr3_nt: TGTGCCAGCAGCTTGGCCTACAGTAATCAGCCCCAGCATTTT

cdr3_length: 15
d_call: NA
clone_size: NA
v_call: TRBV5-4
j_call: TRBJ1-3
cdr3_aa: CASSFNSFSGNTIYF
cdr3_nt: TGTGCCAGCAGCTTCAATAGTTTCTCTGGAAACACCATATATTTT

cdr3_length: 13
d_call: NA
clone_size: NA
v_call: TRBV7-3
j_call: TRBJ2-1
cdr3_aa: CASSSGVYNEQFF
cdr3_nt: TGTGCCAGCAGCTCGGGCGTCTACAATGAGCAGTTCTTC

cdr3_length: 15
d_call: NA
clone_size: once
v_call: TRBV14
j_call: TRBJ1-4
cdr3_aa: CASSRAGSTNEKLFF
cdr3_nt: TGTGCCAGCAGCCGAGCAGGTTCAACTAATGAAAAACTGTTTTTT

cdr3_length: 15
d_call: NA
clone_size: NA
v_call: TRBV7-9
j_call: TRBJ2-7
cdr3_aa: CASNSPGHKAYEQYF
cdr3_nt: TGTGCCAGCAACTCGCCGGGACATAAAGCCTACGAGCAGTACTTC

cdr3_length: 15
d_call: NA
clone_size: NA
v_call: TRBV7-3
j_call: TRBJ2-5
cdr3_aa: CASSFGPSMGETQYF
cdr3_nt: TGTGCCAGCAGCTTTGGACCCTCGATGGGGGAGACCCAGTACTTC

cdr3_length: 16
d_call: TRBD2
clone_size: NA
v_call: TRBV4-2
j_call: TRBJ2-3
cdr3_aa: CASSQRTSGITDTQYF
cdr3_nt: TGTGCCAGCAGCCAACGGACTAGCGGGATCACAGATACGCAGTATTTT

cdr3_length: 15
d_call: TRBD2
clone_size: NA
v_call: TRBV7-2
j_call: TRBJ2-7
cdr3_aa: CANSLVGGRSNEQYF
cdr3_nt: TGTGCCAACAGCTTAGTGGGCGGGAGATCGAACGAGCAGTACTTC

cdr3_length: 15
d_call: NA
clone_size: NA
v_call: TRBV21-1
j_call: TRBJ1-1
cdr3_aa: CASSKVRRPVTEAFF
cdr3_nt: TGTGCCAGCAGCAAAGTCAGGAGGCCGGTTACTGAAGCTTTCTTT

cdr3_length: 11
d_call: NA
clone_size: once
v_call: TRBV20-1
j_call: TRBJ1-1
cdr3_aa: CSVQRYTEAFF
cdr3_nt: TGCAGTGTACAGCGATACACTGAAGCTTTCTTT

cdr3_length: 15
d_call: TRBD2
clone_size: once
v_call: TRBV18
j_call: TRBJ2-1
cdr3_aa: CASSVRTSVHNEQFF
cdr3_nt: TGTGCCAGCTCCGTCCGGACTAGCGTACACAATGAGCAGTTCTTC

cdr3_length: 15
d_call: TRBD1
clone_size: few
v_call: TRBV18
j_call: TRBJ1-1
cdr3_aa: CASFRDRGMNTEAFF
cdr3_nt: TGTGCCAGCTTCCGGGACAGGGGCATGAACACTGAAGCTTTCTTT

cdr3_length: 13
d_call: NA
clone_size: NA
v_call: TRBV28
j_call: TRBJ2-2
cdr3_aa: CASSFYPTGELFF
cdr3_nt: TGTGCCAGCAGTTTCTATCCAACCGGGGAGCTGTTTTTT

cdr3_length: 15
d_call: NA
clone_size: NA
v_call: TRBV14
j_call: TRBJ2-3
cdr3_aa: CASSLAGYGSDTQYF
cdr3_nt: TGTGCCAGCAGCCTCGCAGGGTACGGCTCAGATACGCAGTATTTT

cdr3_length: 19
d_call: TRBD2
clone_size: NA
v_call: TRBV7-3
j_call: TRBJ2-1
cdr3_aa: CASSPHEVSGERSYNEQFF
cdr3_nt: TGTGCCAGCAGCCCCCACGAAGTGAGCGGGGAAAGGAGCTACAATGAGCAGTTCTTC

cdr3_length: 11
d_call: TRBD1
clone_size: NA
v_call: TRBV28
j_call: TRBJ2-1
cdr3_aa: CASSPTGAQFF
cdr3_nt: TGTGCCAGCAGCCCGACAGGGGCACAGTTCTTC

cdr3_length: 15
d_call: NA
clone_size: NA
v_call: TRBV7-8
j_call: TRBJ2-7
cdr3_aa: CASSPKVQGGDEQYF
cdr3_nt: TGTGCCAGCAGTCCAAAGGTACAGGGGGGGGACGAGCAGTACTTC

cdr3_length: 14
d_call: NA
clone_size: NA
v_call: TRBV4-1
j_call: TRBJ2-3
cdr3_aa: CASSQPSRTDTQYF
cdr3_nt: TGCGCCAGCAGCCAACCCAGCCGCACAGATACGCAGTATTTT

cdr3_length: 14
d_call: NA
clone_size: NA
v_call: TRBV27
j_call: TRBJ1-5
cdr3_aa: CASRSTPGFQPQHF
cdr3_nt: TGTGCCAGCAGATCGACCCCGGGGTTTCAGCCCCAGCATTTT

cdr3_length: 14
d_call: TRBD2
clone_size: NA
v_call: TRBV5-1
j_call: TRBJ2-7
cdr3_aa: CASSLVAGGFEQYF
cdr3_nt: TGCGCCAGCAGCTTGGTGGCGGGAGGGTTTGAGCAGTACTTC

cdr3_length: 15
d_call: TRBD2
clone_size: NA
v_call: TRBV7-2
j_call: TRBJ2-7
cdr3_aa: CASSLASGSLYEQYF
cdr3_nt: TGTGCCAGCAGCTTAGCTAGCGGGAGTCTCTACGAGCAGTACTTC

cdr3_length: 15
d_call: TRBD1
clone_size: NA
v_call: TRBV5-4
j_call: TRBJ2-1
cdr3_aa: CASTGPGQGTNEQFF
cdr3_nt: TGTGCCAGCACCGGGCCGGGACAGGGGACAAATGAGCAGTTCTTC

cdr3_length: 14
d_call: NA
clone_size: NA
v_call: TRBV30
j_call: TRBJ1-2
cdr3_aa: CAWNQGRDNYGYTF
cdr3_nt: TGTGCCTGGAACCAAGGCAGGGACAACTATGGCTACACCTTC

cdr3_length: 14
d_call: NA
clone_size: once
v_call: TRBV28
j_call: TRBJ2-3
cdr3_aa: CASSLGGSTDTQYF
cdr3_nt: TGTGCCAGCAGTTTGGGCGGGAGCACAGATACGCAGTATTTT

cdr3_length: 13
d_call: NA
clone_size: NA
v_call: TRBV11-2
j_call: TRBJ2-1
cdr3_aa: CASSLGLVNEQFF
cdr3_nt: TGTGCCAGCAGCTTAGGACTAGTCAATGAGCAGTTCTTC

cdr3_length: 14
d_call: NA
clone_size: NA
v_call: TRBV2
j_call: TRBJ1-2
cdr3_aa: CASTAGLPNYGYTF
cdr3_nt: TGTGCCAGTACCGCCGGACTTCCAAACTATGGCTACACCTTC

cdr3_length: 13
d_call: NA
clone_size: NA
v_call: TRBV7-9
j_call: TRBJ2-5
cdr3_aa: CASSLPPRETQYF
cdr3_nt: TGTGCCAGCAGCTTACCCCCAAGGGAGACCCAGTACTTC

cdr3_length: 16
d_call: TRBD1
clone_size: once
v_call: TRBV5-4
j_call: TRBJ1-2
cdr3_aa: CASTLGTGVGGYGYTF
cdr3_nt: TGTGCCAGCACCTTGGGGACAGGGGTAGGTGGCTATGGCTACACCTTC

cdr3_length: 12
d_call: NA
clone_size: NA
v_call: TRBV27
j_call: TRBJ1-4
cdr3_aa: CASGEFPGKLFF
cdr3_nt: TGTGCCAGCGGAGAGTTCCCCGGAAAACTGTTTTTT

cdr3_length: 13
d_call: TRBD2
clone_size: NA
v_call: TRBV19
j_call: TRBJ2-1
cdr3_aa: CASSGLAGIEQFF
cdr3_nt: TGTGCCAGTAGTGGGTTAGCGGGAATTGAGCAGTTCTTC

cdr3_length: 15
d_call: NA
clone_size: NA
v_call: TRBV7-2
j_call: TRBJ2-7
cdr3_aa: CASSLDRWSSYEQYF
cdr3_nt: TGTGCCAGCAGCTTAGATCGGTGGAGCTCCTACGAGCAGTACTTC

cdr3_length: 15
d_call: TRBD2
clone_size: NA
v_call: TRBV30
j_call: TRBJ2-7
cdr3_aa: CAWSVLAGGPGEQYF
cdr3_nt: TGTGCCTGGAGTGTACTAGCGGGAGGGCCAGGCGAGCAGTACTTC

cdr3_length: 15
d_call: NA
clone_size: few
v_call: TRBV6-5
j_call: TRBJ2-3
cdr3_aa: CASSARTPGTDTQYF
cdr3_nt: TGTGCCAGCAGTGCCCGGACCCCAGGGACAGATACGCAGTATTTT

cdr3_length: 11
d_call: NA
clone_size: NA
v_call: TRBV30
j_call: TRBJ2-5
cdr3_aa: CAWSPQETQYF
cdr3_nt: TGTGCCTGGAGTCCCCAAGAGACCCAGTACTTC

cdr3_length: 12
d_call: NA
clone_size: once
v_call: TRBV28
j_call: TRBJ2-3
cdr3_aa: CASSLMVGTQYF
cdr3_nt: TGTGCCAGCAGTTTAATGGTGGGTACGCAGTATTTT

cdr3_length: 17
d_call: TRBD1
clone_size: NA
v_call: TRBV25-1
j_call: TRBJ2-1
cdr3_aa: CASSDPSGQGSYNEQFF
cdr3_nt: TGTGCCAGCAGTGACCCCTCCGGACAGGGCTCCTACAATGAGCAGTTCTTC

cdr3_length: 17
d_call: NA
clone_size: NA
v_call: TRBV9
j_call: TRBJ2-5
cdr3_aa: CASSVEASGAYPETQYF
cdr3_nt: TGTGCCAGCAGCGTAGAGGCAAGCGGAGCCTACCCAGAGACCCAGTACTTC

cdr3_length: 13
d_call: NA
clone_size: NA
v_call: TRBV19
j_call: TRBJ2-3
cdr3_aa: CASSGRGTDTQYF
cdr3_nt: TGTGCCAGTAGTGGTCGGGGCACAGATACGCAGTATTTT

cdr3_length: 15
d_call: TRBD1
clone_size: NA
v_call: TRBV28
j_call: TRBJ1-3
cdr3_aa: CASRPTGGAGNTIYF
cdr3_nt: TGTGCCAGCAGGCCTACAGGGGGCGCGGGGAACACCATATATTTT

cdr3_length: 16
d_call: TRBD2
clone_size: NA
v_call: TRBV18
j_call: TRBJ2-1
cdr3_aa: CASSPPGTSTYNEQFF
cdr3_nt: TGTGCCAGCTCACCACCGGGGACTAGCACCTACAATGAGCAGTTCTTC

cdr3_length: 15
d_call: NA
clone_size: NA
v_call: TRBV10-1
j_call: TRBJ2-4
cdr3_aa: CASARDSLAKNIQYF
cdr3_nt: TGCGCCAGCGCTCGGGACTCTTTAGCCAAAAACATTCAGTACTTC

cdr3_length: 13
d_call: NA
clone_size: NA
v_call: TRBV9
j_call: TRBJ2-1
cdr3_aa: CASSVAYRNEQFF
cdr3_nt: TGTGCCAGCAGCGTAGCGTACCGCAATGAGCAGTTCTTC

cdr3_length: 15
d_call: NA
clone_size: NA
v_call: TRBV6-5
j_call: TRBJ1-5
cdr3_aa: CASSYEQGGNQPQHF
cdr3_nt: TGTGCCAGCAGTTACGAACAGGGCGGCAATCAGCCCCAGCATTTT

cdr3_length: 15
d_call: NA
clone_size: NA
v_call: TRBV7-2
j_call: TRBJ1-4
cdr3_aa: CASSLVPGGNVKLFF
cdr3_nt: TGTGCCAGCAGCTTAGTCCCTGGAGGAAATGTTAAACTGTTTTTT

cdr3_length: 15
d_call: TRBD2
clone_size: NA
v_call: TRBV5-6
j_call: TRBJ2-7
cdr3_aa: CASSSALAGALEQYF
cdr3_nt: TGTGCCAGCAGCTCAGCACTAGCGGGAGCTCTCGAGCAGTACTTC

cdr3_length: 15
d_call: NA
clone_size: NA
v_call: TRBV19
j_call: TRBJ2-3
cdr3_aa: CASSIEGGWSDTQYF
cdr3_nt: TGTGCCAGTAGTATTGAAGGGGGTTGGTCAGATACGCAGTATTTT

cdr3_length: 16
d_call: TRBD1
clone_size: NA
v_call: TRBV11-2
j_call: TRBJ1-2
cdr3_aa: CASSLSGQHTNYGYTF
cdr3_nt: TGTGCCAGCAGCCTGTCGGGACAGCATACTAACTATGGCTACACCTTC

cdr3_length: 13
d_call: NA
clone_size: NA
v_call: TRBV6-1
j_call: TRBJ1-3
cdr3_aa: CASRAGSGNTIYF
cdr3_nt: TGTGCCAGCAGGGCAGGGTCCGGAAACACCATATATTTT

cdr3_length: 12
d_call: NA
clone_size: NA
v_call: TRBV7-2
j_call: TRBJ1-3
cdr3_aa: CASSRQGNTIYF
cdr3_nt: TGTGCCAGCAGCCGACAGGGAAACACCATATATTTT

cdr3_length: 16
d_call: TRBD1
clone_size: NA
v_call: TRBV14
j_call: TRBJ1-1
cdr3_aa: CASSLPGGTGNTEAFF
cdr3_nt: TGTGCCAGCAGCCTACCCGGGGGGACAGGGAACACTGAAGCTTTCTTT

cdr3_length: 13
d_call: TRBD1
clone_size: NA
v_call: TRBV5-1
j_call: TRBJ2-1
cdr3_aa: CASGTESYNEQFF
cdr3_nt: TGCGCCAGCGGGACAGAAAGCTACAATGAGCAGTTCTTC

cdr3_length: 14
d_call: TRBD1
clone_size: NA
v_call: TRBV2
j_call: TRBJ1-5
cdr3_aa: CASSEDRGLQPQHF
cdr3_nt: TGTGCCAGCAGTGAGGACAGGGGGCTTCAGCCCCAGCATTTT

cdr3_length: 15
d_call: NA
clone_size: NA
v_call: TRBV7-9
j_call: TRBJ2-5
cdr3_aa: CASSLGLREQETQYF
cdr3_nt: TGTGCCAGCAGCTTAGGCCTCAGGGAGCAAGAGACCCAGTACTTC

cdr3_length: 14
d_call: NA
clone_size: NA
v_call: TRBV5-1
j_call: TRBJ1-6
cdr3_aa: CASSLDLTNSPLHF
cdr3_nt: TGCGCCAGCAGCTTGGATCTGACTAATTCACCCCTCCACTTT

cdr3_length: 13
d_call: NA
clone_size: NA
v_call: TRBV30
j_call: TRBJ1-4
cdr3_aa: CAWSQGLEEKLFF
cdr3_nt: TGTGCCTGGAGTCAGGGGCTGGAGGAAAAACTGTTTTTT

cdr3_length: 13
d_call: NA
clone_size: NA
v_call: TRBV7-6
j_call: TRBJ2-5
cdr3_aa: CASSLAGVETQYF
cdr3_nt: TGTGCCAGCAGCTTAGCAGGGGTGGAGACCCAGTACTTC

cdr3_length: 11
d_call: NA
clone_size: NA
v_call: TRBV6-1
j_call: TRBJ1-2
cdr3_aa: CATGPNYGYTF
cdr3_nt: TGTGCCACCGGACCTAACTATGGCTACACCTTC

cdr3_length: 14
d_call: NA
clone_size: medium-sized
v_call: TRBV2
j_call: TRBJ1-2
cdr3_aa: CASFTVRANYGYTF
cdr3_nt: TGTGCCAGTTTTACAGTGCGAGCTAACTATGGCTACACCTTC